These 32 T cell receptor beta chains came from one sample sequenced in a study of Graves' ophthalmopathy and Graves' hyperthyroidism. RNA transcripts served as template for amplifying TCR beta CDR3 sequences. Following a first-round RT-PCR that used HTBI primers, a second-round multiplex PCR was carried out. TCRdb used MiXCR to reprocess the multiplex PCR reads, holding one entry per CDR3 protein. The data hold 650,000 to 900,000 distinct CDR3 sequences, with approximately 40% observed a single time. Source material: peripheral blood. The source is an adult man with Graves' ophthalmopathy.

Points on this clonotype: A read error may produce the germline difference seen at one junction end. The gene calls are TRBV7-2 and TRBJ2-5; D is uncertain. The CDR3 consists of 9 residues. CDR1 is SGHTA, CDR2 FQGNSA, per germline. The CDR3 is CASSLAPLF. In nucleotides, the CDR3 is TGTGCCAGCAGCTTAGCGCCCCTCTTC.

This chain uses TRBV4-2 with TRBJ2-5; 8 bases fit TRBD2. Germline V gene data show CDR1 as LGHNA and CDR2 as YNFKEQ. The CDR3 is 15 residues long. The V gene end was trimmed by 4 bases and the J gene end by 5 bases; junction bases not matched to a gene: 9. The CDR3 protein is CASSRPTSGGETQYF. DNA for the CDR3: TGTGCCAGCAGCCGACCTACTAGCGGCGGGGAGACCCAGTACTTC.

About this clonotype: It is likely a read error, because the conserved phenylalanine at the end of the CDR3 is missing. Because the CDR3's place on the DNA is in doubt, the DNA is left out and the CDR3 is given as listed by TCRdb. The chain carries TRBV19 and TRBJ2-5; the listed D gene, TRBD2, was not tested against the DNA. CDR1 and CDR2 (germline): LNHDA, SQIVND (reference sequence). Counting both end residues, the CDR3 totals 12 amino acids. The CDR3 loop is CASTPGRQGGST.

Concerning this clonotype: At one of its ends the junction is not consistent with the germline gene, which may arise from a read error. In DNA form, the CDR3 reads TGTGCCAGCAACTTGATGGGGAACTTCGAAGGCTACACCTTC. Translating it yields CASNLMGNFEGYTF. The chain combines TRBV5-6 with TRBJ1-2; D remains ambiguous. The CDR3 totals 14 residues. Germline lookup yields CDR1 SGHDT and CDR2 YYEEEE.

This sequence joins TRBV7-9 and TRBJ1-1, with D possibly being TRBD1 (6 bases). CDR1 is SEHNR and CDR2 is FQNEAQ in the germline V gene (reference sequence). The CDR3 consists of 13 residues. Trimming took off 6 bases at V and 10 bases at J, with 18 bases between the two ends. The chain's CDR3 is CASRSLNQGLAFF. CDR3 coding DNA: TGTGCCAGCAGATCCCTGAATCAGGGGTTAGCTTTCTTT.

The genes are TRBV2 and TRBJ1-1, with 7 bases aligning to TRBD1. There are 12 residues in the CDR3. The junction had 12 bases not matched to a gene; V was cut back by 8 bases and J by 12 bases. Germline values: CDR1 SNHLY, CDR2 FYNNEI. CDR3 sequence: CASSPRTGSPFF. The CDR3 DNA is TGTGCCAGCTCACCACGGACAGGCTCCCCTTTCTTT.

The V call is TRBV10-3, the J call TRBJ1-6, with a possible D match to TRBD1 (6 bases). This CDR3 comprises 14 residues. The V and J ends lost 4 bases and 10 bases respectively, with 14 bases between them. Germline CDR1 reads ENHRY; CDR2 reads SYGVKD. This chain's CDR3 is CAISGDTGWSPLHF. CDR3 DNA sequence: TGTGCCATCAGTGGGGACACCGGTTGGTCACCCCTCCACTTT.

In the case of this clonotype: This sequence may be a read error, since a much larger clone differs from it by one base. This chain uses TRBV24-1 with TRBJ2-5, with 7 nucleotides matching TRBD1. This CDR3 spans 14 amino acids. Germline-derived CDR1 and CDR2 are KGHDR and SFDVKD. CDR3 sequence: CTTSDTGVPETQYF. The CDR3 DNA is TGTACCACCAGTGACACAGGGGTGCCTGAGACCCAGTACTTC.

The CDR3 region is CAISVGSLNTEAFF. DNA for the CDR3: TGTGCCATCAGTGTGGGGTCACTGAACACTGAAGCTTTCTTT. The rearrangement uses TRBV10-3 and TRBJ1-1; no reliable D call. Trimming removed 4 bases from V and 0 bases from J, with 9 bases in between. This CDR3 is 14 amino acids long. The germline V gene encodes CDR1 ENHRY and CDR2 SYGVKD.

The J gene is TRBJ1-2, the V gene TRBV4-2; D is uncertain. V lost 2 bases to trimming and J lost 10 bases, with 14 bases between them. The CDR3 runs 13 residues. Germline CDR1 LGHNA, CDR2 YNFKEQ. CDR3 sequence reads: CASSQIEGGDYTF. Here the CDR3 DNA reads TGTGCCAGCAGCCAAATAGAGGGAGGAGACTACACCTTC.

This clonotype turned up a few times. The gene calls are TRBV20-1 and TRBJ1-1; 8 nucleotides match TRBD1. Germline-derived CDR1 and CDR2 are DFQATT and SNEGSKA (reference sequence). The CDR3 runs 15 residues. Losses at the gene ends were 4 bases for V and 1 base for J; bases not matched to a gene: 8. The chain's CDR3 is CSAKRWTGSNTEAFF. CDR3 coding DNA: TGCAGTGCTAAGAGGTGGACAGGGTCGAACACTGAAGCTTTCTTT.

This clonotype occurred many times. The gene calls are TRBV24-1 and TRBJ1-2; D is unclear. In germline, CDR1 is KGHDR, CDR2 SFDVKD. This CDR3 is built from 14 residues. The V gene lost 3 bases and the J gene lost 4 bases, with 11 bases spanning the gap. CDR3 residues: CATSDGREPYGYTF. CDR3 coding DNA: TGTGCCACCAGTGATGGCAGAGAGCCCTATGGCTACACCTTC.

This clonotype has only a few counts. This chain links TRBV12-3 or TRBV12-4 with TRBJ1-2; perhaps TRBD1 as D (5 bases). Trimming removed 5 bases from V and 4 bases from J, with 14 bases in between. This CDR3 is built from 14 residues. The DNA for the CDR3 is TGTGCCAGCAGTCCCGGGGGTGGAGGCTATGGCTACACCTTC. This encodes CASSPGGGGYGYTF.

Many counts were recorded for this clonotype. The chain carries TRBV19 and TRBJ1-5; 8 nucleotides align to TRBD1. CDR1 and CDR2 from the germline V gene are LNHDA and SQIVND (reference sequence). With 6 bases clipped from V and 4 bases from J, the junction kept 11 bases outside the gene matches. This CDR3 has 16 residues. The CDR3 coding sequence is TGTGCCAGTAGGTCACTCGGACAGGGCCAAAATCAGCCCCAGCATTTT. Residues: CASRSLGQGQNQPQHF.

This clonotype was detected only a few times. Sequence at one end of the junction differs from germline and may be a read error. The chain couples TRBV10-3 to TRBJ2-7; D is undetermined. CDR3 size: 13 residues. Germline V gives CDR1 ENHRY, CDR2 SYGVKD. CDR3 in DNA: TGTGCCAGCAGTCCGATCTATGGGCGCGAGCAGTACTTC. Protein: CASSPIYGREQYF.

The chain joins TRBV11-1 to TRBJ2-5, with D unclear. The CDR3 extends over 15 amino acids. Germline V gene sequence: CDR1 SGHAT, CDR2 FQDESV (reference sequence). V was cut by 11 bases and J by 1 base, with 20 bases left in between. DNA of the CDR3: TGTGCCTCCCGTCTCCGACCAATACGCCAAGAGACCCAGTACTTC. Translating gives CASRLRPIRQETQYF.

The V gene is TRBV7-2, the J gene TRBJ2-7; a possible D gene is TRBD1 (6 bases). This CDR3 contains 14 residues. V lost 5 bases and J 6 bases, leaving 17 bases between the germline ends. Germline lookup yields CDR1 SGHTA and CDR2 FQGNSA. In nucleotides, the CDR3 is TGTGCCAGCAGCAGGAGAGGTACAGGGAGCGAGCAGTACTTC. Translating it yields CASSRRGTGSEQYF.

This clonotype has a count of ten or more. V usage is TRBV7-2 and J usage is TRBJ2-7; TRBD1 matches at 7 bases. The CDR3 covers 16 residues. V shed 5 bases, J shed 1 base, and the junction held 11 bases outside the gene matches. CDR1 SGHTA and CDR2 FQGNSA come from the germline V gene. CDR3 sequence: CASSLGTGALSYEQYF. The CDR3 DNA follows: TGTGCCAGCAGCCTGGGCACAGGGGCCCTATCCTACGAGCAGTACTTC.

The chain uses TRBV5-1 and TRBJ1-2; D gene ambiguous. Looked up from germline, CDR1 is SGHRS and CDR2 is YFSETQ. V lost 4 bases and J 2 bases, leaving 9 bases between the germline ends. This CDR3 is built from 13 residues. The chain's CDR3 is CASSRHPNYGYTF. In DNA form, the CDR3 reads TGCGCCAGCAGCCGGCACCCAAACTATGGCTACACCTTC.

Only a few counts were recorded for this clonotype. This sequence joins TRBV19 and TRBJ2-5, with 13 bases aligning to TRBD2. Germline CDR1 LNHDA, CDR2 SQIVND (reference sequence). The CDR3 contains 16 residues. V trimming: 5 bases; J trimming: 5 bases; junction bases outside the gene matches: 8. The CDR3: CASSPRTSGSGETQYF. The CDR3 bases are TGTGCCAGTAGTCCGCGGACTAGCGGGAGTGGTGAGACCCAGTACTTC.

This clonotype was recorded at least ten times. The J gene is TRBJ1-1, the V gene TRBV7-2; TRBD1 is a possible D gene (6 bases). The CDR3 totals 16 residues. Germline CDR1 reads SGHTA; CDR2 reads FQGNSA. The V end lost 4 bases, the J end lost 1 base, and 16 bases lay between the germline ends. The CDR3 loop reads CASSSLRTAPNTEAFF. For the CDR3, the DNA is TGTGCCAGCAGCTCACTTCGGACAGCTCCGAACACTGAAGCTTTCTTT.

Comments on this clonotype: This clone may be a read error of a much larger clone one base away. V is TRBV5-4 and J is TRBJ1-6, with 9 positions matching TRBD1. After removal of 3 bases from V and 13 bases from J, the junction contained 14 bases not matched to a gene. Germline lookup yields CDR1 SGHNT and CDR2 YYREEE (reference sequence). The CDR3 covers 16 residues. The CDR3: CASSSPGQGEDQPLHF. CDR3 DNA sequence: TGTGCCAGCAGCTCCCCGGGACAGGGAGAGGACCAGCCCCTCCACTTT.

Comment on this clonotype: A read error may be the cause here, since a much bigger clone is one base away. The chain joins TRBV2 to TRBJ1-1; D remains ambiguous. Germline V lookup: CDR1 SNHLY, CDR2 FYNNEI. CDR3 length: 15 amino acids. CDR3 residues: CASMRNDAGGPEALF. DNA for the CDR3: TGTGCCAGCATGAGGAACGACGCGGGAGGGCCTGAAGCTCTCTTT.

The V gene is TRBV7-9, the J gene TRBJ2-7; D could derive from TRBD1 or TRBD2 (6 bases each). Per germline, CDR1 SEHNR and CDR2 FQNEAQ (reference sequence). CDR3 length: 16 residues. Trimming took off 0 bases at V and 0 bases at J, with 12 bases between the two ends. CDR3 nucleotide sequence: TGTGCCAGCAGCTTAGCGGGGGGCCCTCGCTCCTACGAGCAGTACTTC. Amino acid sequence: CASSLAGGPRSYEQYF.

This rearrangement joins TRBV19 to TRBJ1-1; D remains unclear. This CDR3 is built from 15 residues. Trimming stripped 4 bases from V and 1 base from J, with 13 bases between. In germline, CDR1 is LNHDA, CDR2 SQIVND (reference sequence). DNA of the CDR3: TGTGCCAGTAGTAGAAGTGTATTGACGAACACTGAAGCTTTCTTT. Amino acid sequence: CASSRSVLTNTEAFF.

The chain combines TRBV20-1 with TRBJ1-2; 7 bases fit TRBD1. This CDR3 is 13 amino acids long. Germline V lookup: CDR1 DFQATT, CDR2 SNEGSKA (reference sequence). J gave up 4 bases and V 3 bases, and 5 bases lay outside the gene matches. CDR3 in amino acids: CSARAGTVYGYTF. The CDR3 DNA sequence: TGCAGTGCTAGGGCGGGGACAGTCTATGGCTACACCTTC.

This chain uses TRBV2 with TRBJ1-6; the D gene is possibly TRBD1 (5 bases). With 7 bases removed from V and 9 bases from J, the gap between germline ends came to 13 bases. From germline, CDR1 is SNHLY and CDR2 FYNNEI. The CDR3 is 13 amino acids. The CDR3 DNA reads TGTGCCAGCACGGGGGAGTACGGTTCACCCCTCCACTTT. Its translation is CASTGEYGSPLHF.

The J gene is TRBJ1-1, the V gene TRBV10-3; a possible D gene is TRBD1 (6 bases). Germline V gene sequence: CDR1 ENHRY, CDR2 SYGVKD. The CDR3 extends over 15 amino acids. V lost 7 bases and J 6 bases, leaving 21 bases between the germline ends. The CDR3 loop is CAIKTLAGEGAEAFF. DNA for the CDR3: TGTGCCATCAAGACCCTGGCCGGGGAGGGGGCTGAAGCTTTCTTT.

The V gene is TRBV25-1, the J gene TRBJ1-3; D uncertain. The CDR3 length is 13 residues. V gave up 3 bases and J gave up 9 bases, with 12 bases separating them. CDR1 is MGHDK, CDR2 SYGVNS, per germline. CDR3 loop: CASSDSRQGTIYF. For the CDR3, the DNA is TGTGCCAGCAGTGACTCGCGACAAGGCACCATATATTTT. Full variable domain (remainder filled in from reference TRBV25-1 and TRBJ1-3): EADIYQTPRYLVIGTGKKITLECSQTMGHDKMYWYQQDPGMELHLIHYSYGVNSTEKGDLSSESTVSRIRTEHFPLTLESARPSHTSQYLCASSDSRQGTIYFGEGSWLTVV.

This clonotype was found a few times. CDR3: CASSGFREGHYEQYF. The CDR3 coding sequence is TGTGCCAGCAGCGGATTTCGGGAGGGCCACTACGAGCAGTACTTC. The chain carries TRBV5-5 and TRBJ2-7; 8 nucleotides align to TRBD2. The J segment lost 3 bases and the V segment lost 4 bases, leaving 9 bases of the junction unmatched. From germline, CDR1 is SGHKS and CDR2 YYEKEE (reference sequence). The CDR3 runs 15 residues.

The chain couples TRBV9 to TRBJ2-7; TRBD2 matches 13 bases. Germline V gives CDR1 SGDLS, CDR2 YYNGEE. V shed 5 bases, J shed 5 bases, and the junction held 10 bases outside the gene matches. The CDR3 runs to 16 residues. As DNA, the CDR3 is TGTGCCAGCAGTTACGGACTAGCGGGAGTTCTCAACGAGCAGTACTTC. The encoded protein is CASSYGLAGVLNEQYF.

The chain carries TRBV7-9 and TRBJ2-5, with D perhaps TRBD2 (6 bases). Germline V gene sequence: CDR1 SEHNR, CDR2 FQNEAQ (reference sequence). The V gene lost 10 bases and the J gene lost 5 bases, with 20 bases spanning the gap. This CDR3 is 14 amino acids long. The CDR3 loop is CAIPAPGTVETQYF. The CDR3 DNA reads TGTGCCATCCCGGCCCCCGGGACTGTGGAGACCCAGTACTTC.